This T cell receptor beta chain was recorded in a study of shared clonotypes between healthy human individuals (dated by TCRdb to between 2020 and 2021). The study in broad terms: The cohort included three men and a couple of women between 18 and 49 years of age. Per donor, three plates each were used for CD4 naive and CD4 memory, two for CD8 naive, and one for CD8 memory. Blood TCR repertoires of about five healthy adults were deeply sequenced to estimate repertoire size and the extent of clonotype sharing between individuals. Libraries were prepared and TCR repertoires were sequenced by different laboratories using diverse techniques, in order to increase sequencing depth and limit assay-specific biases. Each donor's leukapheresis produced roughly between roughly 0.85 and 10 billion PBMCs. Broad study findings and their caveats: Naive subsets generally had larger estimated clonotype richness than memory subsets did. Across a few donors, around 5.4% of naive CD4, approximately 3.6% of naive CD8, 2% to 2.5% of memory CD4, and roughly 0.41% of memory CD8 clonotypes were shared. Higher generation probabilities were observed for clonotypes shared by all four sorted-subset donors than for non-shared clonotypes. Based on pairwise subsampling, the degree of clonotype sharing among donors was expected to be affected by sequencing depth. Incomplete sequencing was indicated by rarefaction of sorted-subset datasets, despite the large sequencing depth. The small number of donors limited the genetic and exposure-history diversity represented. Only blood was sampled, and tissue TCR repertoires likely differ from those in blood.

A remark on this clone: Which antigen it targets is not known. No per-base quality is available; no much larger clone lies one base away.

The donors were healthy, HIV-negative adults with no recently reported acute infections or vaccinations. Every donor was a Caucasian adult residing in Nashville, Tennessee, USA. CD4+ T cells were enriched by magnetic negative selection, after which naive cells were positively selected on CD45RA and the negative fraction was taken as the memory subset. After blood collection by leukapheresis, PBMCs were isolated using Ficoll-Histopaque density gradient centrifugation and then cryopreserved in the vapor phase of liquid nitrogen. Analytical flow cytometry was used to check the purity and quantity of every magnetically sorted T cell population. Each sorted fraction had its genomic DNA isolated and then quantified by UV absorbance on a Nanodrop 2000c. Using the deep immunoSEQ assay, multiplex PCR amplified TCR CDR3 regions from genomic DNA. Extracted genomic DNA from each cell subset was distributed evenly across all wells of several immunoSEQ 96-well plates, and each plate was treated as a replicate. Each replicate PCR for sorted subsets received around 200 ng genomic DNA, equal to roughly 30,000 T cell genomes. Purified libraries were measured with a Qubit 3.0 fluorometer, size-checked on a Bioanalyzer 2100, and measured again with the KAPA Library Quantification kit. A separate single-read 150-cycle Illumina NextSeq 550 flow cell was used to sequence each immunoSEQ 96-well plate. On the study's bioinformatics: Because the immunoSEQ output included only junctional sequences and no quality scores, the filtering could not be the same as the filtering used for full-length reads. Sequences were annotated with PyIR, a Python wrapper for IgBLAST v1.9, and V/J genes and CDR3 were assigned using IMGT germline references. Reads were removed for weak V/J assignments (E-value above 1e-6), missing CDR3, stop codons, out-of-frame junctions, or ambiguous translated residues. A V3J clonotype was defined by an identical inferred V gene, J gene, and CDR3 amino acid sequence. The percentage overlap between two repertoires was calculated by dividing the number of shared unique clonotypes by the size of the smaller repertoire. Three approaches were used to assess repertoire richness: RTK rarefaction, the Chao1 estimator, and Recon v2.1 estimates of unobserved clonotypes. Generation probabilities were computed with OLGA for all TCRbeta clonotypes obtained by the gDNA method from several donors. TCRdb took over this immuneACCESS table, retaining in-frame rearrangements with V and J assigned. Such tables are incomplete; in checked studies, under half of the missing clones stem from an unresolved V gene, and the remainder is unexplained. V, J and clone size derive from that table, while D and trimming were established from the DNA sequence. The sample records millions of clones, 90% to 95% of which are singletons. The ten largest make up 0.13% of the sample.

Sequenced sample: naive CD4+ T cells sorted from blood. The sample's cell subset or site label is to be understood as: CD45RA+ positively selected. This TCR derives from a man younger than 30 in good health.

The CDR3 corresponds to CSVGQGYQPQHF. The DNA reads TGCAGCGTGGGACAGGGGTACCAGCCCCAGCATTTT. The chain is encoded by TRBV29-1 joined to TRBJ1-5, and 10 junction bases match TRBD1. Trimming accounts for 6 bases at V and 7 bases at J, while the number of junction bases matched to no gene is 3. Measured from the cysteine to the phenylalanine, the CDR3 is 12 residues long. The entry retains the CDR3 DNA only, 36 bases that are in frame from base 1. CDR1 and CDR2 (SQVTM, ANQGSEA) derive from the germline V gene.